Sequencing of this TCR beta chain was carried out in a study of T cell responses to AZD1222 COVID-19 vaccine. Background on the study: Pooling of second doses given at about 4 or about 12 weeks was done. Study results and caveats: Females outnumbered males among donors, who were mostly white British; clonal diversity was possibly underestimated. Samples come after the peak T cell response, not at day 14.

The method was immunoSEQ multiplex PCR; TCRdb's version includes in-frame clones alone and lacks a portion of them. The sample records roughly 120,000 clones, around nine tenths being singletons. With 7 bases removed from V and 6 bases from J, the gap between germline ends came to 15 bases. CDR1 LNHDA and CDR2 SQIVND come from the germline V gene (reference sequence). This CDR3 has 14 residues. Remarks on this clone: Antigen unknown.

This TCR was sampled from an adult in good health. The chain couples TRBV19 to TRBJ1-4; D is perhaps TRBD1 (5 bases). The sample consisted of peripheral blood, taken on day 0 of AZD1222 vaccination. In DNA, the CDR3 is TGTGCCAGTACCTCTGACAGTGCGGATGAAAAACTGTTTTTT. It codes for CASTSDSADEKLFF. Full variable domain (missing parts from reference TRBV19 and TRBJ1-4): DGGITQSPKYLFRKEGQNVTLSCEQNLNHDAMYWYRQDPGQGLRLIYYSQIVNDFQKGDIAEGYSVSREKKESFPLTVTSAQKNPTAFYLCASTSDSADEKLFFGSGTQLSVL.